Listed below are T cell receptor beta chains from one sample, sequenced in a study of cytomegalovirus exposure and HLA in healthy donors. Sequencing was performed with immunoSEQ multiplex PCR; in TCRdb, only in-frame clones are kept and a portion is missing. Of fewer than 150,000 clones listed, more than 75% are singletons. The sample was PBMCs. The origin of the receptors is a male donor in good health and CMV-seronegative. CDR3s include the opening cysteine and the closing phenylalanine or tryptophan. The D gene is left open where the match is weak. Where a row states a size, it is once, few, many or the class of an expanded clone; other rows omit it.

cdr3_nt	cdr3_aa	d_call	v_call	clone_size	j_call
TGCGCCAGCAGCTTAGAGTCCTACGAGCAGTACTTC	CASSLESYEQYF	.	TRBV5-1	.	TRBJ2-7
TGCGCCAGCAGCTTGAGCGGGGGGGAATTAAATGAGCAGTTCTTC	CASSLSGGELNEQFF	TRBD2	TRBV5-1	.	TRBJ2-1
TGTGCCAGCAGCTACAGGGGGACGGACACTGAAGCTTTCTTT	CASSYRGTDTEAFF	TRBD1	TRBV7-6	.	TRBJ1-1
TGCGCCAGCAGCCAGGCTTCGGAGACCCAGTACTTC	CASSQASETQYF	.	TRBV4-1	once	TRBJ2-5
TGTGCCAGTAGTACAGGGGACTATGGCTACACCTTC	CASSTGDYGYTF	.	TRBV19	.	TRBJ1-2
TGTGCCAGCAGCCCGACCGGGGGAAGGGGCGAGCAGTACTTC	CASSPTGGRGEQYF	.	TRBV7-3	.	TRBJ2-7
TGTGCCAGCAGATCACAGGGGGCTGGCTATGGCTACACCTTC	CASRSQGAGYGYTF	TRBD1	TRBV27	.	TRBJ1-2
TGCGCCAGCAGCTTGTTTGGGACAGAGGGTGATGAGCAGTTCTTC	CASSLFGTEGDEQFF	TRBD1	TRBV5-1	.	TRBJ2-1
TGCGCCAGCAGCCAAGATAGTTGGGGACAGTCCTTTACTAGCTATGGCTACACCTTC	CASSQDSWGQSFTSYGYTF	TRBD1	TRBV4-3	few	TRBJ1-2
TGCGCCAGTGCTACACTGGGGCAGGGGTATTACGAGCAGTACTTC	CASATLGQGYYEQYF	.	TRBV4-1	.	TRBJ2-7
TGTGCCAGCAGCTTGATGACTAGTGGGGCTCTTTACGAGCAGTACTTC	CASSLMTSGALYEQYF	.	TRBV5-6	.	TRBJ2-7
TGCGCCAGCAGCCGTAAGGTCGGGTCGGGGTCTGGGGCCAACGTCCTGACTTTC	CASSRKVGSGSGANVLTF	.	TRBV4-3	few	TRBJ2-6
TGTGCCAGCAGCTTGGACAGGGGGCTTAGTGGCTACACCTTC	CASSLDRGLSGYTF	TRBD1	TRBV5-4	.	TRBJ1-2
TGTGCCAGCAGCGGGACAGGGGGGAACTATGGCTACACCTTC	CASSGTGGNYGYTF	TRBD1	TRBV5-6	.	TRBJ1-2
TGTGCCAGCAGCTTACTCATGGGACAGGGGAACACTGAAGCTTTCTTT	CASSLLMGQGNTEAFF	TRBD1	TRBV7-2	.	TRBJ1-1
TGTGCCAGCAGCTTATCGGGACAGGGCACAGATACGCAGTATTTT	CASSLSGQGTDTQYF	TRBD1	TRBV7-2	.	TRBJ2-3
TGTGCCAGCAGTCTAAGGAGGGAGACCCAGTACTTC	CASSLRRETQYF	.	TRBV7-2	.	TRBJ2-5
TGTGCCAGCAGTTACGACGGGGGAGGCAATCAGCCCCAGCATTTT	CASSYDGGGNQPQHF	.	TRBV6-5	.	TRBJ1-5
TGTGCCAGCTCATTTGGGTCCAGGCTGGTTATCGTTGGCAACACTGAAGCTTTCTTT	CASSFGSRLVIVGNTEAFF	.	TRBV18	once	TRBJ1-1
TGTGCCAGCAGTTACTCGGGGAGGGCCGGTCAGCCCCAGCATTTT	CASSYSGRAGQPQHF	.	TRBV6-5	few	TRBJ1-5
TGTGCCAGCAGCCAATACAGACAGTTCTCGAGCTCTGGAAACACCATATATTTT	CASSQYRQFSSSGNTIYF	.	TRBV7-9	.	TRBJ1-3
TGCAGTGCTAGAGTCGGGGAGACCCAGTACTTC	CSARVGETQYF	.	TRBV20-1	once	TRBJ2-5
TGTGCCAGCAGCCTCCGGGCGGGGGGGATCGACGAGCAGTACTTC	CASSLRAGGIDEQYF	TRBD2	TRBV7-6	once	TRBJ2-7
TGTGCCAGCAGCTCCCAGACAGGGACGGCTGAAGCTTTCTTT	CASSSQTGTAEAFF	TRBD1	TRBV7-2	.	TRBJ1-1
TGCAGCGTGGGCTTACACGGACTAGCGGGGTCCAATGAGCAGTTCTTC	CSVGLHGLAGSNEQFF	TRBD2	TRBV29-1	.	TRBJ2-1
TGCAGCGCAGTGACGGACACGCTTGAAGCTTTCTTT	CSAVTDTLEAFF	.	TRBV29-1	.	TRBJ1-1
TGCAGCGCTGGGCCCGGGACTAGCGGACTAGAGCAGTTCTTC	CSAGPGTSGLEQFF	TRBD2	TRBV29-1	.	TRBJ2-1
TGTGCCAGCAGCCCGGTGGGACAGGGAGAGACCCAGTACTTC	CASSPVGQGETQYF	TRBD1	TRBV5-4	few	TRBJ2-5
TGTGCCAGCAGTGCCGCCGGGGATCATCAGCCCCAGCATTTT	CASSAAGDHQPQHF	.	TRBV25-1	.	TRBJ1-5
TGTGCCAGCAGTTTATGGACAGGCAGCACAGATACGCAGTATTTT	CASSLWTGSTDTQYF	.	TRBV28	.	TRBJ2-3
TGTGCCAGCAGCTTAGTCGAGACAGGGGCCACAGATACGCAGTATTTT	CASSLVETGATDTQYF	TRBD1	TRBV7-2	few	TRBJ2-3
TGTGCCACCGAGGGACAGACCACTAGGGACTATGGCTACACCTTC	CATEGQTTRDYGYTF	TRBD1	TRBV19	.	TRBJ1-2
TGTGCCAGCAGCTTCGGGAGTAACAGGCCTAACTATGGCTACACCTTC	CASSFGSNRPNYGYTF	.	TRBV5-4	.	TRBJ1-2
TGTGCCAGCAGCGAACAGGTCTCTGGGGCCAACGTCCTGACTTTC	CASSEQVSGANVLTF	.	TRBV11-2	.	TRBJ2-6
TGTGCCAGTAGTACCGAGCGGGCGGGGGGCCGTAATGAGCAGTTCTTC	CASSTERAGGRNEQFF	TRBD2	TRBV19	.	TRBJ2-1
TGTGCCTGGAGTTGTCCCGGGGGAAGGCAAGAGACCCAGTACTTC	CAWSCPGGRQETQYF	.	TRBV30	.	TRBJ2-5
TGTGCCAGCAGTCCAAACAGGGGCGGAGATACGCAGTATTTT	CASSPNRGGDTQYF	TRBD1	TRBV7-9	.	TRBJ2-3
TGTGCCAGCAGCCAAGGCGGACAGCATAACTATGGCTACACCTTC	CASSQGGQHNYGYTF	.	TRBV7-3	.	TRBJ1-2
TGTGCCAGCAGCTTGGCCGGGACAGAGGAGACCCAGTACTTC	CASSLAGTEETQYF	TRBD1	TRBV5-8	.	TRBJ2-5
TGTGCCAGCGGATTAGGGGGCCGTTACGAGCAGTACTTC	CASGLGGRYEQYF	TRBD1	TRBV6-1	few	TRBJ2-7